Below, 5 T cell receptor beta chains from the same sample are listed, as sequenced in a study of blood T cell repertoires in COVID-19. This table comes from immunoSEQ multiplex PCR, and its TCRdb copy is limited to in-frame clones, with some not included. There are around 330,000 clones in the sample; around 89% occur only once, and 3.5% to 4.5% lies in the top ten. Sequencing was carried out using peripheral blood. These receptors were collected from a woman in her forties or fifties with active or convalescent COVID-19.

The chain recombines TRBV20-1 with TRBJ1-1, with a possible D match to TRBD1 (6 bases). This CDR3 is 14 amino acids long. The germline CDR1 and CDR2 sequences are DFQATT and SNEGSKA (reference sequence). V shed 3 bases and J shed 0 bases, with 11 bases lying between them. CDR3 protein: CSASLGTMNTEAFF. CDR3 bases: TGCAGTGCTAGTCTCGGGACAATGAACACTGAAGCTTTCTTT.

This rearrangement joins TRBV6-5 to TRBJ2-5, with D possibly matching TRBD1 (7 bases). Trimming stripped 11 bases from V and 0 bases from J, with 16 bases between. Germline V gives CDR1 MNHEY, CDR2 SVGAGI. The CDR3 sequence is 14 residues long. The CDR3, as DNA: TGTGCCCGACTAGACAGGGAGTACCAAGAGACCCAGTACTTC. Residues: CARLDREYQETQYF.

This chain links TRBV7-3 with TRBJ2-7; 7 nucleotides line up with TRBD1. CDR3 length: 13 residues. J was trimmed by 7 bases and V by 5 bases; bases with no gene match: 8. Germline loops: CDR1 SGHTA, CDR2 FQGTGA. The CDR3 here is CASSLGGLSEQYF. CDR3 DNA sequence: TGTGCCAGCAGCCTAGGGGGCTTATCGGAGCAGTACTTC. The full variable domain, with the rest looked up from reference TRBV7-3 and TRBJ2-7, is GAGVSQTPSNKVTEKGKYVELRCDPISGHTALYWYRQSLGQGPEFLIYFQGTGAADDSGLPNDRFFAVRPEGSVSTLKIQRTERGDSAVYLCASSLGGLSEQYFGPGTRLTVT.

The chain couples TRBV6-6 to TRBJ1-5; D is possibly TRBD1 (6 bases). V shed 5 bases and J shed 4 bases, with 12 bases lying between them. The CDR3 is 14 residues long. CDR1 is MNHNY and CDR2 is SVGAGI in the germline V gene (reference sequence). The CDR3, as DNA: TGTGCCAGCAGTCCCACAGGGTTAAATCAGCCCCAGCATTTT. Translation gives CASSPTGLNQPQHF.

V and J are TRBV6-2 or TRBV6-3 and TRBJ2-6, with 7 bases that match TRBD1. Germline V gene data show CDR1 as MNHEY and CDR2 as SVGEGT. CDR3 length: 17 residues. V gave up 8 bases and J gave up 2 bases; unmatched junction bases: 12. CDR3 region: CASGLGQANAGANVLTF. The CDR3 bases are TGTGCCAGCGGCCTCGGACAGGCCAACGCTGGGGCCAACGTCCTGACTTTC.